The 16 T cell receptor beta chains in this list originate from one sample, sequenced in a study of T cells in Graves' hyperthyroidism and ophthalmopathy. Amplification targeted TCR beta CDR3 regions from RNA transcripts. The HTBI primer set drove a first-round RT-PCR of the TCR CDR3. TCRdb analysed the multiplex PCR reads with MiXCR anew, one entry per CDR3 protein. The sample yields 350,000 to 450,000 distinct CDR3 sequences, about 15% seen once. Material for sequencing was blood. The receptors shown here come from a woman in her twenties or thirties with Graves' hyperthyroidism that later progressed to Graves' ophthalmopathy.

In regard to this clonotype: This may come from a read error, since a much larger clone is one base off. This CDR3 reads CASNDYGADYGYTF. For the CDR3, the DNA is TGTGCCAGCAACGACTACGGGGCAGACTATGGCTACACCTTC. This rearrangement joins TRBV6-1 to TRBJ1-2; maybe TRBD1 (5 bases). This CDR3 comprises 14 residues. With 7 bases removed from V and 3 bases from J, the gap between germline ends came to 15 bases. The V gene's germline CDR1 is MNHNS and CDR2 SASEGT.

This clonotype was recorded at least ten times. This chain connects TRBV6-2 or TRBV6-3 to TRBJ2-7; D unclear. The V and J ends lost 7 bases and 2 bases respectively, with 18 bases between them. This CDR3 is 15 amino acids long. Germline V gene sequence: CDR1 MNHEY, CDR2 SVGEGT. The CDR3 DNA reads as TGTGCCAGCACCCCGACCAGCACTCACCCCTACGAGCAGTACTTC. Translation: CASTPTSTHPYEQYF.

This clonotype was recorded at least ten times. The chain recombines TRBV27 with TRBJ1-2; 9 nucleotides agree with TRBD1. The length of the CDR3 is 18 residues. In germline, CDR1 is MNHEY, CDR2 SMNVEV (reference sequence). V dropped 3 bases and J dropped 3; count of bases not matched to a gene: 14. DNA for the CDR3: TGTGCCAGCAGTTTCTTGGGATTCGGACAGGGGATCGACTATGGCTACACCTTC. It yields the protein CASSFLGFGQGIDYGYTF.

This clonotype was counted many times. This rearrangement joins TRBV11-2 to TRBJ2-1; tentative D call: TRBD2 (6 bases). The CDR3 consists of 15 residues. CDR1 and CDR2 (germline): SGHAT, FQNNGV. Deletions cut 1 base from V and 7 bases from J, with 14 bases between. In nucleotides, the CDR3 is TGTGCCAGCAGCTTAGTTGCGGGAATGGGGAATGAGCAGTTCTTC. This sequence encodes CASSLVAGMGNEQFF.

This clonotype was detected ten times or more. The junction departs from germline at one end; a sequencing error may be responsible. The V and J genes are TRBV7-7 and TRBJ2-5; D may be TRBD1 (6 bases). CDR1 is SSHAT, CDR2 FNYEAQ, per germline (reference sequence). CDR3 size: 15 residues. CDR3: CASSLLGGGQETQYF. DNA for the CDR3: TGTGCTAGCAGCTTATTAGGGGGTGGCCAAGAGACCCAGTACTTC.

The sample holds many counts of this clonotype. The chain joins TRBV2 to TRBJ2-1, with a possible D match to TRBD2 (6 bases). The CDR3 is made up of 15 amino acids. The V end was cut by 2 bases, the J end by 3 bases, with 11 bases between. The germline CDR1 and CDR2 sequences are SNHLY and FYNNEI. CDR3 sequence reads: CASSELQGGYNEQFF. In DNA, the CDR3 is TGTGCCAGCAGTGAACTCCAGGGAGGCTACAATGAGCAGTTCTTC.

This clonotype was counted only a few times. The V call is TRBV7-9, the J call TRBJ2-3, with D hard to call. CDR1 and CDR2 from the germline V gene are SEHNR and FQNEAQ (reference sequence). The CDR3 covers 13 residues. V gave up 4 bases and J gave up 7 bases, with 12 bases separating them. The CDR3 loop reads CASSSTVGNTQYF. As DNA, the CDR3 is TGTGCCAGCAGCTCGACCGTAGGAAATACGCAGTATTTT.

This clonotype was seen repeatedly, ten times or more. This sequence joins TRBV28 and TRBJ2-1; 7 bases agree with TRBD2. The length of the CDR3 is 19 residues. In germline, CDR1 is MDHEN, CDR2 SYDVKM. V lost 2 bases and J lost 4; bases outside the gene matches: 17. CDR3 DNA sequence: TGTGCCAGCAGTTTAACCCGATCGTTAGCGGGCGGACATTACAATGAGCAGTTCTTC. It codes for CASSLTRSLAGGHYNEQFF. Full variable domain (remainder filled in from reference TRBV28 and TRBJ2-1): DVKVTQSSRYLVKRTGEKVFLECVQDMDHENMFWYRQDPGLGLRLIYFSYDVKMKEKGDIPEGYSVSREKKERFSLILESASTNQTSMYLCASSLTRSLAGGHYNEQFFGPGTRLTVL.

This clonotype was detected a few times. CDR3 sequence reads: CASSYRGVSSYEQYF. Here the CDR3 DNA reads TGTGCCAGCAGCTACAGGGGAGTGAGCTCCTACGAGCAGTACTTC. The chain employs TRBV27 and TRBJ2-7; 7 nucleotides align to TRBD1. The germline V gene encodes CDR1 MNHEY and CDR2 SMNVEV (reference sequence). The CDR3 runs 15 residues. Unmatched junction bases numbered 8, after V lost 6 bases and J lost 0 bases.

This clonotype was recorded at least ten times. V usage is TRBV6-1 and J usage is TRBJ2-7; D is uncertain. The CDR3 length is 11 residues. CDR1 and CDR2 from the germline V gene are MNHNS and SASEGT. V lost 7 bases and J lost 6, with 10 bases in between. The CDR3 spells CASNIIREQYF. DNA for the CDR3: TGTGCCAGCAACATTATACGCGAGCAGTACTTC.

There are many counts of this clonotype. The chain joins TRBV4-1 to TRBJ1-6; TRBD1 might be the D (5 bases). CDR3 size: 15 residues. Per the germline V gene, CDR1 is MGHRA and CDR2 is YSYEKL. Deletions cut 0 bases from V and 5 bases from J, with 8 bases between. CDR3 DNA: TGCGCCAGCAGCCAAGAGCGGGGGGATAATTCACCCCTCCACTTT. Its protein product is CASSQERGDNSPLHF.

This clonotype was picked up one time. With a much larger clone just one base away, this may be a read error. The chain links TRBV30 to TRBJ2-1; D not resolved. The germline gives CDR1 GTSNPN, CDR2 SVGIG (reference sequence). With 1 base removed from V and 9 bases from J, the gap between germline ends came to 10 bases. This CDR3 region has 12 residues. This CDR3 reads CAWSASQSEQFF. DNA of the CDR3: TGTGCCTGGAGTGCAAGTCAAAGTGAGCAGTTCTTC.

The V call is TRBV4-1, the J call TRBJ1-5; D gene unclear. Germline values: CDR1 MGHRA, CDR2 YSYEKL. The ends were cut back, 0 bases at V and 0 bases at J, with 9 bases in the middle. The CDR3 covers 16 residues. This CDR3 is CASSQDRFFSNQPQHF. The CDR3, as DNA: TGCGCCAGCAGCCAAGATCGATTCTTTAGCAATCAGCCCCAGCATTTT.

The rearrangement uses TRBV7-9 and TRBJ1-5, with D unresolved. The CDR3 length is 12 residues. Deletions cut 4 bases from V and 3 bases from J, with 4 bases between. Germline assignment: CDR1 SEHNR and CDR2 FQNEAQ (reference sequence). CDR3 amino acids: CASSWANQPQHF. Written as DNA, the CDR3 is TGTGCCAGCAGCTGGGCCAATCAGCCCCAGCATTTT.

Worth noting for this clonotype: This may be a read error, as it is one base from a much larger clone. The J gene is TRBJ1-1, the V gene TRBV6-2 or TRBV6-3, with no clear D. Germline V lookup: CDR1 MNHEY, CDR2 SVGEGT. CDR3 length: 13 amino acids. CDR3 nucleotides: TGTGCCAGCAGTTACTCGGCAGTCACTGAAGCTCTCTTT. Amino acids: CASSYSAVTEALF.

The J gene is TRBJ2-3, the V gene TRBV11-3, with 9 bases lining up with TRBD2. V trimming: 2 bases; J trimming: 9 bases; junction bases outside the gene matches: 9. The CDR3 has 15 residues. Per the germline V gene, CDR1 is SGHNT and CDR2 is YENEEA. DNA of the CDR3: TGTGCCAGCAGCTTACTGGCAGCGGGAGGAGAGACGCAGTATTTT. This encodes CASSLLAAGGETQYF.